This T cell receptor beta chain was obtained from a study of blood T cells in healthy people across ages. Study as a whole: Roughly one uniquely barcoded beta molecule per two T cells was captured.

The table lists this clonotype with a few counts. PBMCs numbering at least 6 million were isolated per sample. Trimming removed 6 bases at V and 1 base at J, with 14 bases between. The CDR3 runs to 15 residues. Looked up from germline, CDR1 is WNHNN and CDR2 is SYGVQD (reference sequence). Then a second PCR, running roughly 7 to 11 cycles, was carried out with a sample-barcoded 5' primer and a J-beta primer mix. Each cDNA molecule, via a template-switch adaptor with 12 random nucleotides, was tagged. TCRdb recomputed calls from the 5' RACE reads with MiXCR, one row per CDR3 protein. The sample holds roughly 790,000 distinct CDR3 sequences, roughly 44% seen once.

The receptor was derived from a woman in her sixties or seventies in good health. Sequenced: blood. The V call is TRBV10-1, the J call TRBJ2-3; D might be TRBD2 (5 bases). CDR3 nucleotides: TGCGCCAGCAGCCTAAGCGCGGGTCGCACAGATACGCAGTATTTT. Translation: CASSLSAGRTDTQYF.